This T cell receptor beta chain was found in a study of T cells after yellow fever vaccination. Via MiXCR, TCRdb re-called the 5' RACE reads, giving one row per CDR3 protein. The data contain around 300,000 distinct CDR3 sequences, 10% to 15% of them singletons. The source is a man aged 25-45 years who received the YFV17D yellow fever vaccine. This sample comprised CD4+ T cells sorted from PBMCs, obtained 45 days after the yellow fever booster vaccination.

In DNA, the CDR3 is TGTGCCAGCACCCCGCGCCAGTCGAACACTGAAGCTTTCTTT. Its protein is CASTPRQSNTEAFF. The chain links TRBV12-3 or TRBV12-4 to TRBJ1-1; no firm D call. The CDR3 runs to 14 residues. With 7 bases removed from V and 1 base from J, the gap between germline ends came to 13 bases.